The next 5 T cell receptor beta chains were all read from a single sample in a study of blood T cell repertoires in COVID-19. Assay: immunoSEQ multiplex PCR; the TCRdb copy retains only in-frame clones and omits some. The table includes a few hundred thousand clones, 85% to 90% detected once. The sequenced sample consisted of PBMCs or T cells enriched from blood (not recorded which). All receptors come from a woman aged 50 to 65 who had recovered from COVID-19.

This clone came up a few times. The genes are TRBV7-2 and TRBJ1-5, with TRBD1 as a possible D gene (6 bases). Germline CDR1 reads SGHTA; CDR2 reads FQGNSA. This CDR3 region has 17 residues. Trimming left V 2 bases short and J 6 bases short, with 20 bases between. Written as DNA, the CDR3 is TGTGCCAGCAGCTTAAGAGTCAACGGCAGGGGAGCTCAGCCCCAGCATTTT. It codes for CASSLRVNGRGAQPQHF.

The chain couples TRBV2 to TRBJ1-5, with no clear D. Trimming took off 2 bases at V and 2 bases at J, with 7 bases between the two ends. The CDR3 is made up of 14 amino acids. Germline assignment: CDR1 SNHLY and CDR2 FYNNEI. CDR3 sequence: CASSEREGNQPQHF. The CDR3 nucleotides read TGTGCCAGCAGTGAAAGGGAGGGCAATCAGCCCCAGCATTTT.

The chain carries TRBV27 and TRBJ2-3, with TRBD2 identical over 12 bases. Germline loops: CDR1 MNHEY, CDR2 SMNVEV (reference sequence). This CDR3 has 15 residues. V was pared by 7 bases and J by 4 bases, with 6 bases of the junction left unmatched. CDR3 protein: CASNLAGGLADTQYF. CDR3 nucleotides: TGTGCCAGCAATCTAGCGGGGGGGTTGGCAGATACGCAGTATTTT.

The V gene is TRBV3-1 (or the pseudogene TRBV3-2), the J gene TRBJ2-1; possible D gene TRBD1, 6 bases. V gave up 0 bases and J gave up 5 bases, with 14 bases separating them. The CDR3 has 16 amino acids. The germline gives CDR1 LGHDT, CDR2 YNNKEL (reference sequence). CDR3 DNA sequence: TGTGCCAGCAGCCAAGATGGGGGCCGGGTGAACAATGAGCAGTTCTTC. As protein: CASSQDGGRVNNEQFF.

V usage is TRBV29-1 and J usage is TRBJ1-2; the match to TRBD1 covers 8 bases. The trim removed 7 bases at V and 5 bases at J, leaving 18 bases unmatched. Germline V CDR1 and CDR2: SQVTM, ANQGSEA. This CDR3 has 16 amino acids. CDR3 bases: TGCAGCGCTACGACGGAATGGACAGGGCGGGTGTATGGCTACACCTTC. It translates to CSATTEWTGRVYGYTF.